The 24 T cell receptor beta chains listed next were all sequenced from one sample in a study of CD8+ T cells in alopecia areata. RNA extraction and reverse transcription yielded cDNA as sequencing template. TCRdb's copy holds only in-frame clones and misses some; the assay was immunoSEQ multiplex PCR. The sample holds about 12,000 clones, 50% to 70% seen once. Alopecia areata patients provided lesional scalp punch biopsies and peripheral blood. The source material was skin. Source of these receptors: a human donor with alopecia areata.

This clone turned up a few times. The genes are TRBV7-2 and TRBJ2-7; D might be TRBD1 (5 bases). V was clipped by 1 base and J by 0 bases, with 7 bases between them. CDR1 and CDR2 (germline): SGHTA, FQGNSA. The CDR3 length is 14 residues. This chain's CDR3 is CASSLGGLSYEQYF. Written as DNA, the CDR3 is TGTGCCAGCAGCTTAGGGGGCCTCTCCTACGAGCAGTACTTC. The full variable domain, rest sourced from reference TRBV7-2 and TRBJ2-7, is GAGVSQSPSNKVTEKGKDVELRCDPISGHTALYWYRQSLGQGLEFLIYFQGNSAPDKSGLPSDRFSAERTGGSVSTLTIQRTQQEDSAVYLCASSLGGLSYEQYFGPGTRLTVT.

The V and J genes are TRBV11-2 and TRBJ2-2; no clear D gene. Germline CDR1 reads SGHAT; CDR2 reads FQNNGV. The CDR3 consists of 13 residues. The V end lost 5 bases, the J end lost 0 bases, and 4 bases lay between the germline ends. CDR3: CASSHTNTGELFF. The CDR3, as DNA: TGTGCCAGCAGCCACACGAACACCGGGGAGCTGTTTTTT.

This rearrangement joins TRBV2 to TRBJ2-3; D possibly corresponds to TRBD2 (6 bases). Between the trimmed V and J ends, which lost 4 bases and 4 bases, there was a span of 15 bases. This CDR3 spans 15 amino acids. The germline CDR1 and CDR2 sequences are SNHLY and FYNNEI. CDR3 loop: CASSGGGVIPDTQYF. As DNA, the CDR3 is TGTGCCAGCAGTGGGGGCGGGGTCATCCCAGATACGCAGTATTTT.

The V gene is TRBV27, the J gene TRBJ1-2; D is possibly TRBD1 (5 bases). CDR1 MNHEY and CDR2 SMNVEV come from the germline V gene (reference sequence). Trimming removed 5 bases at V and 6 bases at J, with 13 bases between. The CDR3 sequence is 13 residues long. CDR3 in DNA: TGTGCCAGCAGTCCGGGGGAGGTAGATGGCTACACCTTC. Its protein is CASSPGEVDGYTF.

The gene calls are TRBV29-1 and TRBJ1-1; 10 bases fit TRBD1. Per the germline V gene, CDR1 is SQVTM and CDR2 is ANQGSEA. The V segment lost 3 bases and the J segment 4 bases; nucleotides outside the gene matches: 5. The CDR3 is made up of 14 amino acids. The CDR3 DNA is TGCAGCGTTGAGTCGGGACAGGGGACCACTGAAGCTTTCTTT. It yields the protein CSVESGQGTTEAFF.

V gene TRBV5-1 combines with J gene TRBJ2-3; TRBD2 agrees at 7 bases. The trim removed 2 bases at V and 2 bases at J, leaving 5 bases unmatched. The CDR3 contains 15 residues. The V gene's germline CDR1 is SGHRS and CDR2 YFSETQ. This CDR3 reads CASSLSGTNTDTQYF. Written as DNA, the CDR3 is TGCGCCAGCAGCTTAAGCGGGACCAACACAGATACGCAGTATTTT.

The CDR3 loop reads CASSGDSINEQYF. The CDR3 DNA reads TGTGCCAGCAGTGGGGACAGTATAAACGAGCAGTACTTC. V gene TRBV6-5 combines with J gene TRBJ2-7; 7 bases line up with TRBD1. CDR1 is MNHEY, CDR2 SVGAGI, per germline. Trimming removed 5 bases from V and 5 bases from J; junction bases left unmatched: 6. This CDR3 spans 13 amino acids.

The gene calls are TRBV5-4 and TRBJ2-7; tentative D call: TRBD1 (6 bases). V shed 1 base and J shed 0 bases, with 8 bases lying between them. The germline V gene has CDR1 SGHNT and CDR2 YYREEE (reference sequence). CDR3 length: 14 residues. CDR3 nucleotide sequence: TGTGCCAGCAGCTTGATGGGACACTCCTACGAGCAGTACTTC. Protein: CASSLMGHSYEQYF.

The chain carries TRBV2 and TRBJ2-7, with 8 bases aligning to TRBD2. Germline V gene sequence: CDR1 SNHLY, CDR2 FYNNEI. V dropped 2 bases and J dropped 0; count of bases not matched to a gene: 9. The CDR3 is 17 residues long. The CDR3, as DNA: TGTGCCAGCAGTGAATCGGTTGTGGGGACTAGCTCCTACGAGCAGTACTTC. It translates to CASSESVVGTSSYEQYF.

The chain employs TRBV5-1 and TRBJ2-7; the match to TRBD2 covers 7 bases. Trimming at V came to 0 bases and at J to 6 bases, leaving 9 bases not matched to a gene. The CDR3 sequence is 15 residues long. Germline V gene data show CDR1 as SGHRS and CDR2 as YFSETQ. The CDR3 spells CASSLVLAAPGEQYF. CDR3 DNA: TGCGCCAGCAGCTTGGTGCTAGCGGCCCCGGGCGAGCAGTACTTC.

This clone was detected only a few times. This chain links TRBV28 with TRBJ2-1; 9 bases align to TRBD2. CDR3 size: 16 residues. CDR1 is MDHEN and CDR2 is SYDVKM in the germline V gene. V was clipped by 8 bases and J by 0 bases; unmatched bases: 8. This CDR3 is CASAESSGSSYNEQFF. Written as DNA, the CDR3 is TGTGCCAGCGCCGAAAGTAGCGGGAGCTCCTACAATGAGCAGTTCTTC.

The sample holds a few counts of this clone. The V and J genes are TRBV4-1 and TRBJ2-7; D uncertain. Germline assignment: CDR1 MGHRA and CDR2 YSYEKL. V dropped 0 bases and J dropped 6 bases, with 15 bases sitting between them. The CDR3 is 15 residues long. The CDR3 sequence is CASSQDLGRRPEQYF. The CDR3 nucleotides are TGCGCCAGCAGCCAAGATCTAGGCAGGCGTCCCGAGCAGTACTTC.

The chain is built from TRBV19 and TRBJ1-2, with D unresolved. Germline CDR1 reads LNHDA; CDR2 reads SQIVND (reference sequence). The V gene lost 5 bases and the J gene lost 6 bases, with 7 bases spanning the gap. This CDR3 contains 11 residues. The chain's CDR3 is CASSRRDGYTF. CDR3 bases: TGTGCCAGTAGTCGACGGGATGGCTACACCTTC.

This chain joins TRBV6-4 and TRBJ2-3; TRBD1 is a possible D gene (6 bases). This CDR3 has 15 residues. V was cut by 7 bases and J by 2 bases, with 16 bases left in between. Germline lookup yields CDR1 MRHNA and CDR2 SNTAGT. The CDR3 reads CASTEQGLHTDTQYF. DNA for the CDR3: TGTGCCAGCACCGAACAGGGCCTGCACACAGATACGCAGTATTTT.

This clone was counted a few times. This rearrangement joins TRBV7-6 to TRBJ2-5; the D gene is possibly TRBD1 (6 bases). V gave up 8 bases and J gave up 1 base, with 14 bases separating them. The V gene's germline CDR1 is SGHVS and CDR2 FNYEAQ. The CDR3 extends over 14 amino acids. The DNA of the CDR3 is TGTGCCAGCCGCGACTGGACAGCCCAAGAGACCCAGTACTTC. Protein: CASRDWTAQETQYF.

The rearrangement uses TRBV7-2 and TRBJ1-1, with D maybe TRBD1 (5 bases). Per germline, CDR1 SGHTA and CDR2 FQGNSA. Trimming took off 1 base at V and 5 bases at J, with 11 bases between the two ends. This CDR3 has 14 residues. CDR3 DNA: TGTGCCAGCAGCTTAGGGGCAGGGTGGACTGAAGCTTTCTTT. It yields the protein CASSLGAGWTEAFF.

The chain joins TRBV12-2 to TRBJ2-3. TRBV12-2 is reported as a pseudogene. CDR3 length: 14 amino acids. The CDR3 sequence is CASRQSLWGSTQYF. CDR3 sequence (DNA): TGTGCAAGTCGCCAAAGCCTTTGGGGGTCTACGCAGTATTTT.

CDR3 nucleotides: TGTGCCAGCAGCCTCCAGACCGGCTACGAGCAGTACTTC. This codes for CASSLQTGYEQYF. The chain is built from TRBV5-5 and TRBJ2-7; D remains ambiguous. The CDR3 is made up of 13 amino acids. V dropped 4 bases and J dropped 3 bases, with 11 bases sitting between them. The germline CDR1 and CDR2 sequences are SGHKS and YYEKEE (reference sequence). Variable domain in full (rest from reference TRBV5-5 and TRBJ2-7): DAGVTQSPTHLIKTRGQQVTLRCSPISGHKSVSWYQQVLGQGPQFIFQYYEKEERGRGNFPDRFSARQFPNYSSELNVNALLLGDSALYLCASSLQTGYEQYFGPGTRLTVT.

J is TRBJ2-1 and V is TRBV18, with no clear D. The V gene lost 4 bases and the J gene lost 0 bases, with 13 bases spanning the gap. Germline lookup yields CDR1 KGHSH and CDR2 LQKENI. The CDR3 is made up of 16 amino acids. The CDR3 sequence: CASSRATARSYNEQFF. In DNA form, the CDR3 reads TGTGCCAGCTCACGGGCTACAGCGCGCTCCTACAATGAGCAGTTCTTC.

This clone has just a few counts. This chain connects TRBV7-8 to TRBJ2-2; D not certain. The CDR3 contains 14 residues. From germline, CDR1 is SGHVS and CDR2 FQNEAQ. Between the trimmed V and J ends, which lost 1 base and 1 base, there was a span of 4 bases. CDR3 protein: CASSLERNTGELFF. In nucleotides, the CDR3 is TGTGCCAGCAGCTTAGAACGGAACACCGGGGAGCTGTTTTTT. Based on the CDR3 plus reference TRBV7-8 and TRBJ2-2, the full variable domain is GAGVSQSPRYKVAKRGQDVALRCDPISGHVSLFWYQQALGQGPEFLTYFQNEAQLDKSGLPSDRFFAERPEGSVSTLKIQRTQQEDSAVYLCASSLERNTGELFFGEGSRLTVL.

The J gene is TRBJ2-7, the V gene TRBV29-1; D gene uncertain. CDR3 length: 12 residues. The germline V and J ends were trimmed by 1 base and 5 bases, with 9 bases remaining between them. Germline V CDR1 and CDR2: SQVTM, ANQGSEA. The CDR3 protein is CSVEGGSHEQYF. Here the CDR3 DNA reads TGCAGCGTTGAAGGGGGATCCCACGAGCAGTACTTC.

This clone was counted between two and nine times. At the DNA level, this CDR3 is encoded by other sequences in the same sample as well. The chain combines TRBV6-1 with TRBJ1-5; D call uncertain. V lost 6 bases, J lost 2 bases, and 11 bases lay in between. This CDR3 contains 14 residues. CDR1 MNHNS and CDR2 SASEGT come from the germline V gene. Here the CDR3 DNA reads TGTGCCAGCAGGGATTACACCGGCAATCAGCCCCAGCATTTT. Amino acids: CASRDYTGNQPQHF.

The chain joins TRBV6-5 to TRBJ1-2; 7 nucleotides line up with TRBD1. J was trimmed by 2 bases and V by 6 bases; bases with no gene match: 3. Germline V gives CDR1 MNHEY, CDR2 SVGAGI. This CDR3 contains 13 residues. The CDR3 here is CASRPTGNYGYTF. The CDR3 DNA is TGTGCCAGCAGACCGACAGGGAACTATGGCTACACCTTC.

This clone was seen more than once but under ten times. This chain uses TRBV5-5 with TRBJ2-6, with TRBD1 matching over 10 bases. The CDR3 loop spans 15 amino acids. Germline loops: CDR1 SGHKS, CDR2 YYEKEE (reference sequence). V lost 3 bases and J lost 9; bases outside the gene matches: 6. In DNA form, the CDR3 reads TGTGCCAGCAGCTGGAGGGACAGGGGTAACAACGTCCTGACTTTC. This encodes CASSWRDRGNNVLTF.